Listed below are T cell receptor beta chains from one sample, sequenced in a study of cytomegalovirus exposure and HLA in healthy donors. The method was immunoSEQ multiplex PCR; TCRdb's version includes in-frame clones alone and lacks a portion of them. The sample yields about 170,000 clones, roughly 67% seen once. Sequencing was carried out using PBMCs. Receptors were obtained from a woman aged 18-29 years in good health and CMV-seropositive. Both conserved end residues are part of each CDR3. The D gene is left open where the match is weak. Only part of the rows carry a size: once, few, many, or a class if the clone is expanded.

CDR3 DNA: TGTGCCAGCAGTGTAGCAGATACGCAGTATTTT
CDR3 protein: CASSVADTQYF
clone size: -
D gene: -
J gene: TRBJ2-3
V gene: TRBV6-1
CDR3 length: 11

CDR3 DNA: TGTGCCAGCAGCTTGTCAAGTAGCGGGGGGGCCTACAATGAGCAGTTCTTC
CDR3 protein: CASSLSSSGGAYNEQFF
clone size: -
D gene: TRBD2
J gene: TRBJ2-1
V gene: TRBV5-4
CDR3 length: 17

CDR3 DNA: TGTGCCTGGAGTGCAGGGGTTGGCTATGGCTACACCTTC
CDR3 protein: CAWSAGVGYGYTF
clone size: -
D gene: -
J gene: TRBJ1-2
V gene: TRBV30
CDR3 length: 13

CDR3 DNA: TGTGCCTGGGGACAGCAGGGGTCCACTGAAGCTTTCTTT
CDR3 protein: CAWGQQGSTEAFF
clone size: -
D gene: -
J gene: TRBJ1-1
V gene: TRBV30
CDR3 length: 13

CDR3 DNA: TGTGCCAGCCGGGAGGGGCGGGGGAGGACCGGGGAGCTGTTTTTT
CDR3 protein: CASREGRGRTGELFF
clone size: -
D gene: TRBD2
J gene: TRBJ2-2
V gene: TRBV11-2
CDR3 length: 15

CDR3 DNA: TGTGCCAGCTCACCATCCAGGGAAAACACCGGGGAGCTGTTTTTT
CDR3 protein: CASSPSRENTGELFF
clone size: few
D gene: -
J gene: TRBJ2-2
V gene: TRBV18
CDR3 length: 15

CDR3 DNA: TGTGCTAGTGGTTCGGGGGGATCCTACAATGAGCAGTTCTTC
CDR3 protein: CASGSGGSYNEQFF
clone size: -
D gene: TRBD2
J gene: TRBJ2-1
V gene: TRBV12-5
CDR3 length: 14

CDR3 DNA: TGTGCCAGCAGCCTCGGGGAGTTATACGAGCAGTACTTC
CDR3 protein: CASSLGELYEQYF
clone size: -
D gene: -
J gene: TRBJ2-7
V gene: TRBV7-8
CDR3 length: 13

CDR3 DNA: TGTGCCTGGAGAAGAGGTGGTACCCCTAATGAAAAACTGTTTTTT
CDR3 protein: CAWRRGGTPNEKLFF
clone size: -
D gene: -
J gene: TRBJ1-4
V gene: TRBV30
CDR3 length: 15

CDR3 DNA: TGTGCCAGCTCGACCTACGGGGGAGAGCAGTACTTC
CDR3 protein: CASSTYGGEQYF
clone size: -
D gene: -
J gene: TRBJ2-7
V gene: TRBV11-1
CDR3 length: 12

CDR3 DNA: TGTGCCAGCAGCTTTCTTGGTGGAGGGAACACCGGGGAGCTGTTTTTT
CDR3 protein: CASSFLGGGNTGELFF
clone size: -
D gene: -
J gene: TRBJ2-2
V gene: TRBV7-9
CDR3 length: 16

CDR3 DNA: TGTGCCAGTAGCACCGGGACAAGATCTGGAAACACCATATATTTT
CDR3 protein: CASSTGTRSGNTIYF
clone size: -
D gene: -
J gene: TRBJ1-3
V gene: TRBV19
CDR3 length: 15

CDR3 DNA: TGTGCCAGCAGCCCTCTAAGGGGAACTAGCGTTGTAGAGCTGTTTTTT
CDR3 protein: CASSPLRGTSVVELFF
clone size: -
D gene: TRBD2
J gene: TRBJ2-2
V gene: TRBV6-6
CDR3 length: 16

CDR3 DNA: TGCGCCAGCAGCCCCTGGACAGGGGAGGAAGACAATGAGCAGTTCTTC
CDR3 protein: CASSPWTGEEDNEQFF
clone size: -
D gene: TRBD1
J gene: TRBJ2-1
V gene: TRBV5-1
CDR3 length: 16

CDR3 DNA: TGTGCCAGCAGTTCAGGGTTGCCGGGTGAAAAACTGTTTTTT
CDR3 protein: CASSSGLPGEKLFF
clone size: -
D gene: -
J gene: TRBJ1-4
V gene: TRBV7-2
CDR3 length: 14

CDR3 DNA: TGTGCCAGCAGTTCCCTTACCGGGACAGGCGGCGAAAAACTGTTTTTT
CDR3 protein: CASSSLTGTGGEKLFF
clone size: -
D gene: TRBD1
J gene: TRBJ1-4
V gene: TRBV7-6
CDR3 length: 16

CDR3 DNA: TGCGCCAGCAGCTGGGGGACTAGCGTCAATGAGCAGTTCTTC
CDR3 protein: CASSWGTSVNEQFF
clone size: -
D gene: TRBD2
J gene: TRBJ2-1
V gene: TRBV5-1
CDR3 length: 14

CDR3 DNA: TGTGCCAGCAGCTTAGCTGCGGACAGGAGAGCCTACGAGCAGTACTTC
CDR3 protein: CASSLAADRRAYEQYF
clone size: -
D gene: TRBD1
J gene: TRBJ2-7
V gene: TRBV7-6
CDR3 length: 16

CDR3 DNA: TGTGCCAGCAGCGTAAGTCATAGCTCCTACAATGAGCAGTTCTTC
CDR3 protein: CASSVSHSSYNEQFF
clone size: -
D gene: -
J gene: TRBJ2-1
V gene: TRBV9
CDR3 length: 15

CDR3 DNA: TGTGCCAGCAGCCCGGGACAGTACTATGGCTACACCTTC
CDR3 protein: CASSPGQYYGYTF
clone size: -
D gene: TRBD1
J gene: TRBJ1-2
V gene: TRBV27
CDR3 length: 13

CDR3 DNA: TGTGCCAGCAGGGCAGTCCAAGAGACCCAGTACTTC
CDR3 protein: CASRAVQETQYF
clone size: -
D gene: -
J gene: TRBJ2-5
V gene: TRBV2
CDR3 length: 12

CDR3 DNA: TGTGCCAGCAGCTCCACCGGGACAAAGCGTTACTATGGCTACACCTTC
CDR3 protein: CASSSTGTKRYYGYTF
clone size: -
D gene: -
J gene: TRBJ1-2
V gene: TRBV7-9
CDR3 length: 16

CDR3 DNA: TGTGCCAGCAGCTTAGTACCGGGAGGAGGGTCTAACACCATATATTTT
CDR3 protein: CASSLVPGGGSNTIYF
clone size: -
D gene: -
J gene: TRBJ1-3
V gene: TRBV11-2
CDR3 length: 16

CDR3 DNA: TGTGCCAGCTCACCAAGACAGGATCTTTCACCCCTCCACTTT
CDR3 protein: CASSPRQDLSPLHF
clone size: -
D gene: -
J gene: TRBJ1-6
V gene: TRBV18
CDR3 length: 14

CDR3 DNA: TGTGCCAGCAGCTCCCAGGGTGGTCACAATGAGCAGTTCTTC
CDR3 protein: CASSSQGGHNEQFF
clone size: once
D gene: -
J gene: TRBJ2-1
V gene: TRBV7-2
CDR3 length: 14

CDR3 DNA: TGTGCCAGCAGCCAGGACAGGGCCCCCGGAAACACCATATATTTT
CDR3 protein: CASSQDRAPGNTIYF
clone size: -
D gene: TRBD1
J gene: TRBJ1-3
V gene: TRBV5-4
CDR3 length: 15

CDR3 DNA: TGTGCCAGCAGTTTGGGGACAGGCAACAATGAAAAACTGTTTTTT
CDR3 protein: CASSLGTGNNEKLFF
clone size: few
D gene: TRBD1
J gene: TRBJ1-4
V gene: TRBV6-5
CDR3 length: 15

CDR3 DNA: TGTGCCAGCAGCCCCGAGGTAGGGGTTGGGACTAATGAAAAACTGTTTTTT
CDR3 protein: CASSPEVGVGTNEKLFF
clone size: -
D gene: -
J gene: TRBJ1-4
V gene: TRBV11-2
CDR3 length: 17

CDR3 DNA: TGTGCCAGCAGCTCCGGACAGGAGGGTGGAACAGATACGCAGTATTTT
CDR3 protein: CASSSGQEGGTDTQYF
clone size: -
D gene: -
J gene: TRBJ2-3
V gene: TRBV7-2
CDR3 length: 16

CDR3 DNA: TGTGCCAGCAGCCCGGGGGAACAGCCCCAGCATTTT
CDR3 protein: CASSPGEQPQHF
clone size: -
D gene: -
J gene: TRBJ1-5
V gene: TRBV7-9
CDR3 length: 12

CDR3 DNA: TGTGCCAGCTCACCACCGATCGGGCAGCCGGGGGAAAACATTCAGTACTTC
CDR3 protein: CASSPPIGQPGENIQYF
clone size: -
D gene: -
J gene: TRBJ2-4
V gene: TRBV18
CDR3 length: 17

CDR3 DNA: TGCGCCAGCAGGAGCGGGGTTAGCACAGATACGCAGTATTTT
CDR3 protein: CASRSGVSTDTQYF
clone size: -
D gene: TRBD2
J gene: TRBJ2-3
V gene: TRBV5-1
CDR3 length: 14

CDR3 DNA: TGTGCCAGCAGCTTAAGACTAGCGGGACAACCCAATGAGCAGTTCTTC
CDR3 protein: CASSLRLAGQPNEQFF
clone size: -
D gene: TRBD2
J gene: TRBJ2-1
V gene: TRBV7-3
CDR3 length: 16

CDR3 DNA: TGTGCCAGCAGACGAGCTAGCGGGGGAAACAATGAGCAGTTCTTC
CDR3 protein: CASRRASGGNNEQFF
clone size: -
D gene: TRBD2
J gene: TRBJ2-1
V gene: TRBV27
CDR3 length: 15

CDR3 DNA: TGCGCCAGCAGCTTGGCTTCTAACTATGGCTACACCTTC
CDR3 protein: CASSLASNYGYTF
clone size: -
D gene: -
J gene: TRBJ1-2
V gene: TRBV5-1
CDR3 length: 13

CDR3 DNA: TGTGCCAGCAGCTTAGACAGCGGGGGACTCAATGAGCAGTTCTTC
CDR3 protein: CASSLDSGGLNEQFF
clone size: -
D gene: TRBD2
J gene: TRBJ2-1
V gene: TRBV7-9
CDR3 length: 15

CDR3 DNA: TGCGCCAGCAGCCCAGGACAGGGGATCGAAGGCCAGTACTTC
CDR3 protein: CASSPGQGIEGQYF
clone size: -
D gene: TRBD1
J gene: TRBJ2-7
V gene: TRBV5-1
CDR3 length: 14

CDR3 DNA: TGTGCCAGCAGCAAACGACAGGCGAATTGGGTGAACACTGAAGCTTTCTTT
CDR3 protein: CASSKRQANWVNTEAFF
clone size: -
D gene: -
J gene: TRBJ1-1
V gene: TRBV7-9
CDR3 length: 17

CDR3 DNA: TGCGCCAGCAGCCCGGGACAGGGGGATAATTCACCCCTCCACTTT
CDR3 protein: CASSPGQGDNSPLHF
clone size: -
D gene: TRBD1
J gene: TRBJ1-6
V gene: TRBV5-1
CDR3 length: 15

CDR3 DNA: TGTGCCTGGAGTGACAGGGGGCTCTATGGCTACACCTTC
CDR3 protein: CAWSDRGLYGYTF
clone size: few
D gene: TRBD1
J gene: TRBJ1-2
V gene: TRBV30
CDR3 length: 13

CDR3 DNA: TGTGCCAGCAGCTTTACTCTCTCCGAGCAGTACTTC
CDR3 protein: CASSFTLSEQYF
clone size: few
D gene: -
J gene: TRBJ2-7
V gene: TRBV5-4
CDR3 length: 12

CDR3 DNA: TGTGCCAGCAGCATTCCCTCAGGCAGCTACACCTTC
CDR3 protein: CASSIPSGSYTF
clone size: -
D gene: -
J gene: TRBJ1-2
V gene: TRBV7-9
CDR3 length: 12

CDR3 DNA: TGTGCCAGCAGTTATAGCCTAGGGGGGGCTGGTTACGAGCAGTACTTC
CDR3 protein: CASSYSLGGAGYEQYF
clone size: -
D gene: -
J gene: TRBJ2-7
V gene: TRBV27
CDR3 length: 16

CDR3 DNA: TGTGCCAGCAGCTCAGGGGCATCCTACGAGCAGTACTTC
CDR3 protein: CASSSGASYEQYF
clone size: -
D gene: -
J gene: TRBJ2-7
V gene: TRBV9
CDR3 length: 13

CDR3 DNA: TGTGCCAGCAGCCCCGGGACAGACGAGCAGTACTTC
CDR3 protein: CASSPGTDEQYF
clone size: -
D gene: TRBD1
J gene: TRBJ2-7
V gene: TRBV7-8
CDR3 length: 12